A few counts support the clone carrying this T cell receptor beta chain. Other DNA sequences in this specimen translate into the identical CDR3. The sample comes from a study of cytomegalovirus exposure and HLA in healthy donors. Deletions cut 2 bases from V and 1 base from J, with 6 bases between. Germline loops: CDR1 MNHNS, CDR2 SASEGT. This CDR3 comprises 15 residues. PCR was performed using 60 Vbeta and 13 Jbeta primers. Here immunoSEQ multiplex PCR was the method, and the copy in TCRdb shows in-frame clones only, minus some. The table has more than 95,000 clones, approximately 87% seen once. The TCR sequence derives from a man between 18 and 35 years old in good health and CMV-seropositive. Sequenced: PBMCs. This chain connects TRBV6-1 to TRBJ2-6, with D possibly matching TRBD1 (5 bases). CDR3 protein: CASSEQGSGANVLTF. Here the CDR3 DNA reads TGTGCCAGCAGTGAACAGGGTTCTGGGGCCAACGTCCTGACTTTC.